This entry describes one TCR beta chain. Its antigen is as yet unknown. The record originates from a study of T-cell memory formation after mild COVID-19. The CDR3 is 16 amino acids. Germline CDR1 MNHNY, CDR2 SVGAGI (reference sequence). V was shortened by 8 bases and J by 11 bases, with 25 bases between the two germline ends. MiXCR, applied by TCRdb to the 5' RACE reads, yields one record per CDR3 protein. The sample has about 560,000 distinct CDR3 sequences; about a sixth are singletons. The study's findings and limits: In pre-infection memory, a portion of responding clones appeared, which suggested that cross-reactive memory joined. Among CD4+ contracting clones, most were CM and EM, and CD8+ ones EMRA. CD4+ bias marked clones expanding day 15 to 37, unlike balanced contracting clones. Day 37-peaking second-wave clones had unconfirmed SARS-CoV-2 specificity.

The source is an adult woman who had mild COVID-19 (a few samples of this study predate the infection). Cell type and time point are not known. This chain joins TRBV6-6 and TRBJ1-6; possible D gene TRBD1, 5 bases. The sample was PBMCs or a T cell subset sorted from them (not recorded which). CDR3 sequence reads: CASRGAGVGLATPLHF. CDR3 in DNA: TGTGCCAGCCGTGGGGCGGGGGTAGGGTTGGCGACACCCCTCCACTTT.